The 21 T cell receptor beta chains below all came from one sample that was sequenced in a study of neoadjuvant anti-PD-1 for oral cavity cancer. Indicated time point: after neoadjuvant nivolumab, at surgical resection. Data came from immunoSEQ multiplex PCR; TCRdb stores just in-frame clones and leaves some out. The sample has over 25,000 clones; just under 80% are singletons. Sequencing used PBMCs, obtained after nivolumab (anti-PD-1) treatment. Receptor source: a person aged 40 to 85 with oral cavity squamous cell carcinoma.

This chain joins TRBV4-1 and TRBJ2-1; 12 nucleotides agree with TRBD1. This CDR3 spans 19 amino acids. V dropped 1 base and J dropped 4; count of bases not matched to a gene: 11. Germline V lookup: CDR1 MGHRA, CDR2 YSYEKL. The CDR3 spells CASSQVWGTGGSLYNEQFF. The CDR3 bases are TGCGCCAGCAGCCAAGTTTGGGGGACAGGGGGCTCCCTTTACAATGAGCAGTTCTTC.

The rearrangement joins TRBV7-2 to TRBJ1-5, with D hard to call. The V end lost 4 bases, the J end lost 0 bases, and 10 bases lay between the germline ends. Germline V CDR1 and CDR2: SGHTA, FQGNSA. This CDR3 has 15 residues. The DNA for the CDR3 is TGTGCCAGCAGCTCCGGAGTGTATAGCAATCAGCCCCAGCATTTT. Protein: CASSSGVYSNQPQHF.

The chain carries TRBV6-5 and TRBJ2-7; TRBD2 is a possible D gene (6 bases). Per germline, CDR1 MNHEY and CDR2 SVGAGI. V dropped 0 bases and J dropped 2 bases, with 11 bases sitting between them. The CDR3 runs 15 residues. The chain's CDR3 is CASSYSIWGAYEQYF. CDR3 nucleotide sequence: TGTGCCAGCAGTTACTCGATTTGGGGGGCCTACGAGCAGTACTTC.

This sequence joins TRBV5-1 and TRBJ1-3, with D perhaps TRBD1 (6 bases). This CDR3 has 16 residues. Per germline, CDR1 SGHRS and CDR2 YFSETQ. V lost 1 base, J lost 3 bases, and 14 bases lay in between. The CDR3 loop reads CASSLNGQGSGNTIYF. The CDR3 DNA reads as TGCGCCAGCAGCTTGAATGGGCAGGGGAGTGGAAACACCATATATTTT.

The rearrangement joins TRBV9 to TRBJ2-7; TRBD2 is a possible D gene (5 bases). CDR1 SGDLS and CDR2 YYNGEE come from the germline V gene. Trimming took 0 bases from V and 2 from J, leaving 9 bases between them. The CDR3 length is 14 residues. CDR3: CASSVGTATYEQYF. The CDR3, as DNA: TGTGCCAGCAGCGTAGGGACTGCTACCTACGAGCAGTACTTC.

This clone is a singleton in its sample. The chain is built from TRBV7-3 and TRBJ2-2, with D unclear. Trimming removed 1 base at V and 1 base at J, with 10 bases between. Germline lookup yields CDR1 SGHTA and CDR2 FQGTGA. The CDR3 has 16 residues. The CDR3: CASSLNLPGNTGELFF. In DNA, the CDR3 is TGTGCCAGCAGCTTAAATCTACCGGGGAACACCGGGGAGCTGTTTTTT.

The chain has TRBV19 and TRBJ1-6; D might be TRBD1 (5 bases). CDR3 length: 14 residues. The V gene's germline CDR1 is LNHDA and CDR2 SQIVND (reference sequence). The V end lost 1 base, the J end lost 7 bases, and 8 bases lay between the germline ends. The DNA for the CDR3 is TGTGCCAGTAGTATAGGACAGCTAAATTCACCCCTCCACTTT. It encodes CASSIGQLNSPLHF.

This chain links TRBV4-2 with TRBJ2-3; a possible D gene is TRBD2 (6 bases). Trimming left V 1 base short and J 1 base short, with 9 bases between. The CDR3 has 15 amino acids. Germline CDR1 is LGHNA and CDR2 is YNFKEQ. The CDR3 protein is CASSQVLAGTDTQYF. The DNA for the CDR3 is TGTGCCAGCAGCCAAGTCTTAGCGGGCACAGATACGCAGTATTTT.

The chain couples TRBV5-1 to TRBJ1-3; 8 bases agree with TRBD1. The germline V gene encodes CDR1 SGHRS and CDR2 YFSETQ. The trim removed 5 bases at V and 5 bases at J, leaving 9 bases unmatched. The CDR3 spans 15 residues. The CDR3: CASREVQGARNTIYF. The CDR3 coding sequence is TGCGCCAGCAGAGAGGTTCAGGGGGCTAGAAACACCATATATTTT.

The chain couples TRBV18 to TRBJ1-4, with D tentatively TRBD1 (5 bases). Trimming stripped 3 bases from V and 7 bases from J, with 12 bases between. The CDR3 runs 14 residues. CDR1 and CDR2 from the germline V gene are KGHSH and LQKENI. For the CDR3, the DNA is TGTGCCAGCTCACCGTTGGGGGGAGGTGAAAAACTGTTTTTT. Residues: CASSPLGGGEKLFF.

The chain recombines TRBV19 with TRBJ2-3, with D perhaps being TRBD1 or TRBD2 (5 bases each). The CDR3 consists of 15 residues. Looked up from germline, CDR1 is LNHDA and CDR2 is SQIVND (reference sequence). Trimming left V 1 base short and J 4 bases short, with 12 bases between. CDR3 bases: TGTGCCAGTAGTATAGTCGACAGAGGGTCAGATACGCAGTATTTT. Translation gives CASSIVDRGSDTQYF. Complete variable domain (other parts from reference TRBV19 and TRBJ2-3): DGGITQSPKYLFRKEGQNVTLSCEQNLNHDAMYWYRQDPGQGLRLIYYSQIVNDFQKGDIAEGYSVSREKKESFPLTVTSAQKNPTAFYLCASSIVDRGSDTQYFGPGTRLTVL.

The chain links TRBV11-3 to TRBJ1-6; D gene unclear. The CDR3 length is 14 residues. Germline loops: CDR1 SGHNT, CDR2 YENEEA. V was trimmed by 1 base and J by 9 bases, leaving 10 bases between them. CDR3 residues: CASSLAGPGSPLHF. The CDR3 DNA sequence: TGTGCCAGCAGCTTAGCGGGTCCGGGTTCACCCCTCCACTTT.

This rearrangement joins TRBV9 to TRBJ1-1, with a possible D match to TRBD1 (5 bases). Germline CDR1 SGDLS, CDR2 YYNGEE. V lost 2 bases, J lost 4 bases, and 6 bases lay in between. This CDR3 comprises 12 residues. The CDR3 is CASSVGGTEAFF. For the CDR3, the DNA is TGTGCCAGCAGCGTTGGGGGCACTGAAGCTTTCTTT.

The chain combines TRBV7-2 with TRBJ2-7, with D unclear. Trimming stripped 2 bases from V and 0 bases from J, with 8 bases between. From germline, CDR1 is SGHTA and CDR2 FQGNSA. This CDR3 spans 14 amino acids. CDR3 protein: CASSLPGFSYEQYF. Written as DNA, the CDR3 is TGTGCCAGCAGCTTACCTGGGTTCTCCTACGAGCAGTACTTC.

This clone was counted only a few times. V gene TRBV6-5 combines with J gene TRBJ1-1; the D is unclear. Trimming cost V 2 bases and J 1 base, with 5 bases left between them. This CDR3 comprises 13 residues. Germline V lookup: CDR1 MNHEY, CDR2 SVGAGI. The DNA for the CDR3 is TGTGCCAGCAGTTACGCCAAGAACACTGAAGCTTTCTTT. Its translation: CASSYAKNTEAFF.

This chain links TRBV6-5 with TRBJ2-5; 8 nucleotides agree with TRBD2. This CDR3 spans 13 amino acids. Germline CDR1 MNHEY, CDR2 SVGAGI. Germline trimming cut 7 bases from V and 5 bases from J; bases unmatched to any gene: 6. CDR3 sequence (DNA): TGTGCCAGCACTCACCCGGGGGGGGAGACCCAGTACTTC. It is translated as CASTHPGGETQYF.

This clone was recorded once. This chain joins TRBV25-1 and TRBJ2-7; D may match TRBD1 or TRBD2 (5 bases each). Trimming cost V 1 base and J 7 bases, with 20 bases left between them. The CDR3 has 16 residues. Germline CDR1 reads MGHDK; CDR2 reads SYGVNS. The CDR3 sequence is CASSESQGIKRLEQYF. The CDR3, as DNA: TGTGCCAGCAGTGAATCGCAGGGAATAAAGCGGCTAGAGCAGTACTTC.

The chain couples TRBV9 to TRBJ1-5; a possible D gene is TRBD1 (5 bases). V lost 4 bases and J 6 bases, leaving 11 bases between the germline ends. The CDR3 loop spans 13 amino acids. CDR1 and CDR2 from the germline V gene are SGDLS and YYNGEE. The CDR3 sequence: CASSPSGAQPQHF. The CDR3, as DNA: TGTGCCAGCAGCCCGAGTGGGGCTCAGCCCCAGCATTTT.

The rearrangement uses TRBV19 and TRBJ1-3; D is possibly TRBD1 (5 bases). CDR1 and CDR2 (germline): LNHDA, SQIVND (reference sequence). This CDR3 region has 13 residues. V was clipped by 9 bases and J by 0 bases, with 9 bases between them. Here the CDR3 reads CASPTVSGNTIYF. CDR3 nucleotide sequence: TGTGCCAGCCCGACAGTCTCTGGAAACACCATATATTTT.

The J gene is TRBJ2-2, the V gene TRBV7-2; maybe TRBD2 (6 bases). Germline V gene lookup returns CDR1 SGHTA and CDR2 FQGNSA. V lost 5 bases and J lost 5, with 12 bases in between. This CDR3 is built from 14 residues. This CDR3 reads CASSQRLGTGELFF. The CDR3 DNA is TGTGCCAGCAGCCAGAGACTAGGGACCGGGGAGCTGTTTTTT.

This clone was seen a few times. The CDR3 sequence: CASSLARGGYEQYF. The CDR3 nucleotides are TGTGCCAGCAGCTTAGCCAGGGGTGGCTACGAGCAGTACTTC. This chain uses TRBV7-8 with TRBJ2-7; weak D call: TRBD1 (6 bases). Trimming left V 0 bases short and J 3 bases short, with 9 bases between. The germline CDR1 and CDR2 sequences are SGHVS and FQNEAQ. This CDR3 is 14 amino acids long.